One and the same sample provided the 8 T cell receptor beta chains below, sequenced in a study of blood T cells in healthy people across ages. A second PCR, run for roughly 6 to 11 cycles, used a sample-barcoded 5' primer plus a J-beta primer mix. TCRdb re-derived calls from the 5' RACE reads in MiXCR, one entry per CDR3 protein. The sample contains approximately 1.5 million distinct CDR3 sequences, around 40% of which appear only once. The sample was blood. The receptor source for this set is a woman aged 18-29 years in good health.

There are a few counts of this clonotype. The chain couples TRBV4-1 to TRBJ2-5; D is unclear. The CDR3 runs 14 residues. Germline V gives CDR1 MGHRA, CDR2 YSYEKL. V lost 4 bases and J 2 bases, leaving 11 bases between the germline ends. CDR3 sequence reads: CASSPSPGQETQYF. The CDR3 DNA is TGCGCCAGCAGCCCCTCCCCAGGACAAGAGACCCAGTACTTC.

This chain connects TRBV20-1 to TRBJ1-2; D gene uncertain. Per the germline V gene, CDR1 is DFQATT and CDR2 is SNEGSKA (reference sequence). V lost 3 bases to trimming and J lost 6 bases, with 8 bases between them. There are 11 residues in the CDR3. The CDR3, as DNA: TGCAGTGCTAGTGGGCTTCATGGCTACACCTTC. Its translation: CSASGLHGYTF.

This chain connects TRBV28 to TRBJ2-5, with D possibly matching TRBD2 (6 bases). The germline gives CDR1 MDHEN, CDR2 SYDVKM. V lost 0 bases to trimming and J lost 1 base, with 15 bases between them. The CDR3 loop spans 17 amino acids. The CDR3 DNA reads TGTGCCAGCAGTTTATGGGCGGCGGGAACCAGCCAAGAGACCCAGTACTTC. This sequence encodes CASSLWAAGTSQETQYF.

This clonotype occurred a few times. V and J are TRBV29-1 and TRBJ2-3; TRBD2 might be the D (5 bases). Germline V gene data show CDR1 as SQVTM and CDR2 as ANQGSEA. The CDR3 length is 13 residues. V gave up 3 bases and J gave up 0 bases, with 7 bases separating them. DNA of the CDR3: TGCAGCGTTGACGGACTTAGCACAGATACGCAGTATTTT. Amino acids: CSVDGLSTDTQYF.

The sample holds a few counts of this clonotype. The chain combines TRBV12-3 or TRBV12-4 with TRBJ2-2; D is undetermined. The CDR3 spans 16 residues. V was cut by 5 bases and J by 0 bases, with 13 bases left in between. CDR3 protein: CASSELGASNTGELFF. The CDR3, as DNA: TGTGCCAGCAGTGAACTCGGAGCGTCGAACACCGGGGAGCTGTTTTTT.

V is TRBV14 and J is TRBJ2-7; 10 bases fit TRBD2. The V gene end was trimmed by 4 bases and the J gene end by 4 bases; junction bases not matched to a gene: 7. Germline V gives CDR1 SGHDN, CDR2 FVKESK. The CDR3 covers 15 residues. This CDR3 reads CASSPELAGSYEQYF. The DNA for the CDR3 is TGTGCCAGCAGCCCGGAACTAGCGGGATCTTACGAGCAGTACTTC.

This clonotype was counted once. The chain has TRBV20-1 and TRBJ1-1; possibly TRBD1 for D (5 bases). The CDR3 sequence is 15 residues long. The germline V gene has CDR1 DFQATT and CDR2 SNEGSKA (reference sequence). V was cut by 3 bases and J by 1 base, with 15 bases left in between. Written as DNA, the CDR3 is TGCAGTGCTAGGGGGCAGGTTGGTAAGAACACTGAAGCTTTCTTT. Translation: CSARGQVGKNTEAFF.

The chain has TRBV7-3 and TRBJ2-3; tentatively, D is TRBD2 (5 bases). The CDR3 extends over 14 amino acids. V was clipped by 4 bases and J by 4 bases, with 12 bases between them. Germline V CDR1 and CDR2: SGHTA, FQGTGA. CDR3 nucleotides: TGTGCCAGCAGCTCCGGGGTAGTCGCAGATACGCAGTATTTT. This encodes CASSSGVVADTQYF.